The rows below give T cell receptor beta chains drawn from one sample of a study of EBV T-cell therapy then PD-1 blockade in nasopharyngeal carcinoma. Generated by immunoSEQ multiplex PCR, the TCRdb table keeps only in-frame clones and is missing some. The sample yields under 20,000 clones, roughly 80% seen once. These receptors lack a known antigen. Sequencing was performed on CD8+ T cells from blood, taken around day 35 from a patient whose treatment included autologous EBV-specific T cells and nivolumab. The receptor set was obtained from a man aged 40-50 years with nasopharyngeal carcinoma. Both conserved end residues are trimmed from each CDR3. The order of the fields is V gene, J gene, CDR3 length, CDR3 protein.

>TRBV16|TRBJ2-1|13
ASSQPDRGNGEQF
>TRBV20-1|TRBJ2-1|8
SASDNEQF
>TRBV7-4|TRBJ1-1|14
ASSLIPTEPNTEAF
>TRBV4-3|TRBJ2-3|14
ASSQVASGGADTQY
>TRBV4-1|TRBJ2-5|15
ASSQEPQGPDQETQY
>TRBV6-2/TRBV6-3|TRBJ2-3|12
ASSYGRASGGQY
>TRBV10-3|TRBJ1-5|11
AISLQGNQPQH
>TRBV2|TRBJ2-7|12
ASSEKGTVREQY
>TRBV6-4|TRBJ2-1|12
ASSDSPGGSEQF
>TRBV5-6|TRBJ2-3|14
ASSSPGTGVQDTQY
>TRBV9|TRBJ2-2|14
ASSARTGMDTGELF
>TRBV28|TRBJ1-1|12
ASSDAGGLTEAF
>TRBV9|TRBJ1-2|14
ASSVAPSRANYGYT
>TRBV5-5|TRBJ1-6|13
ASSLGQGPHSPLH
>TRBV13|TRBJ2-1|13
ASSPRGGSYNEQF
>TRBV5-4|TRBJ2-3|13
ASSLVGLAGARLY
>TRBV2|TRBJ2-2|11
ASSDLALGELF
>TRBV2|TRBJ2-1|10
ASRASYNEQF
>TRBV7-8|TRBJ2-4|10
ASSPYGLIQY
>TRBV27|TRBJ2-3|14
ASSLERGRGTDTQY